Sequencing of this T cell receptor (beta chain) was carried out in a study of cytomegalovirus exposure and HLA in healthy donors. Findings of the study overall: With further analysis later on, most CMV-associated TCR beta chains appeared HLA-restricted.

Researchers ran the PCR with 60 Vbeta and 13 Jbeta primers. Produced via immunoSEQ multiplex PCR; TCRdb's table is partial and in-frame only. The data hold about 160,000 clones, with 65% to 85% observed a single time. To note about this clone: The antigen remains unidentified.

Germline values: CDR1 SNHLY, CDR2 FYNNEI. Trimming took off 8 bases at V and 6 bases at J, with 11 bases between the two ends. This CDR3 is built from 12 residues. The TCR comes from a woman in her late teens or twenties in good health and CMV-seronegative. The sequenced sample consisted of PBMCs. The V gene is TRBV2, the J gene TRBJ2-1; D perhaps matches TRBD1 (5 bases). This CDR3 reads CASRAGRNEQFF. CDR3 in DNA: TGTGCCAGCCGGGCAGGGCGCAATGAGCAGTTCTTC.